A selection of T cell receptor beta chains follows, all from one sample in a study of OX40 agonist ivuxolimab in advanced cancers. The method was immunoSEQ multiplex PCR; TCRdb's version includes in-frame clones alone and lacks a portion of them. The sample consists of about 26,000 clones, more than 70% of them appearing once. The source material was CD4+ or CD8+ T cells sorted from blood, sampled in a trial of the OX40 agonist ivuxolimab. These receptors were taken from an adult with an advanced solid tumor such as melanoma, head and neck, liver or kidney cancer. Each CDR3 is given with its conserved first and last residue. Fields, in order: V gene, clone size, J gene, D gene, CDR3 protein, CDR3 DNA. D genes are given only for firm matches. Size is omitted from some rows. Given values are once, few, many or a class for expanded clones.

TRBV6-5,.,TRBJ2-1,.,CASSYSTSGEQFF,TGTGCCAGCAGTTACTCGACGTCCGGTGAGCAGTTCTTC
TRBV27,.,TRBJ1-1,.,CASSPGLGNTEAFF,TGTGCCAGCAGCCCAGGGTTGGGGAACACTGAAGCTTTCTTT
TRBV7-2,.,TRBJ2-7,.,CASSFLENSYEQYF,TGTGCCAGCAGCTTTCTAGAGAACTCCTACGAGCAGTACTTC
TRBV19,once,TRBJ1-1,TRBD1,CASSPIRQGGTEAFF,TGTGCCAGTAGTCCGATTCGGCAGGGGGGCACTGAAGCTTTCTTT
TRBV4-1,.,TRBJ2-2,.,CASSQTRDSPGELFF,TGCGCCAGCAGCCAGACCCGGGACTCGCCCGGGGAGCTGTTTTTT
TRBV7-3,.,TRBJ2-1,TRBD1,CASSPWAGGPYNEQFF,TGTGCCAGCAGCCCCTGGGCAGGGGGCCCCTACAATGAGCAGTTCTTC
TRBV6-6,.,TRBJ1-5,TRBD1,CASSYPTGVDQPQHF,TGTGCCAGCAGTTACCCGACAGGGGTCGATCAGCCCCAGCATTTT
TRBV11-2,.,TRBJ2-2,TRBD1,CASSLVPGQGWNTGELFF,TGTGCCAGCAGCCTCGTCCCGGGACAGGGTTGGAACACCGGGGAGCTGTTTTTT
TRBV9,.,TRBJ2-7,.,CASSQDGYEQYF,TGTGCCAGCAGCCAAGACGGCTACGAGCAGTACTTC
TRBV6-1,.,TRBJ1-5,.,CASSESTGNQPQHF,TGTGCCAGCAGTGAAAGTACAGGGAATCAGCCCCAGCATTTT
TRBV6-5,.,TRBJ2-3,.,CASSYSGSRGDTQYF,TGTGCCAGCAGTTACTCGGGCAGTCGGGGGGATACGCAGTATTTT
TRBV19,.,TRBJ2-2,TRBD2,CASKGATAGVGELFF,TGTGCCAGTAAAGGGGCAACAGCGGGAGTCGGGGAGCTGTTTTTT
TRBV28,.,TRBJ2-5,.,CASSFLGGQETQYF,TGTGCCAGCAGTTTCCTCGGGGGCCAAGAGACCCAGTACTTC
TRBV6-5,.,TRBJ2-7,.,CASGPNGVYEQYF,TGTGCCAGCGGGCCAAACGGGGTCTACGAGCAGTACTTC
TRBV5-4,.,TRBJ2-1,.,CASSNPSTSGNEQFF,TGTGCCAGCAGTAACCCATCGACCTCCGGCAATGAGCAGTTCTTC
TRBV14,.,TRBJ2-7,.,CASSQFSGGAYEQYF,TGTGCCAGCAGCCAGTTTAGCGGAGGGGCCTACGAGCAGTACTTC
TRBV7-8,.,TRBJ2-1,TRBD2,CASSLDPQRGGLREQFF,TGTGCCAGCAGCTTAGACCCCCAGCGGGGGGGCCTTCGTGAGCAGTTCTTC
TRBV6-5,.,TRBJ2-6,.,CASSYDGSGANVLTF,TGTGCCAGCAGTTATGATGGCTCTGGGGCCAACGTCCTGACTTTC
TRBV19,.,TRBJ2-2,.,CASSIGGRGTGELFF,TGTGCCAGTAGTATCGGAGGGCGAGGCACCGGGGAGCTGTTTTTT
TRBV9,.,TRBJ1-4,.,CASSVGVVDEKLFF,TGTGCCAGCAGCGTAGGGGTTGTGGATGAAAAACTGTTTTTT
TRBV5-1,few,TRBJ1-2,.,CASSLTAQVVDGYTF,TGCGCCAGCAGCTTGACCGCCCAGGTCGTGGATGGCTACACCTTC
TRBV7-9,.,TRBJ2-1,TRBD2,CASSLLASGNHNEQFF,TGTGCCAGCAGCTTATTGGCTAGCGGGAACCACAATGAGCAGTTCTTC
TRBV7-8,.,TRBJ1-1,.,CASSFGVGTEAFF,TGTGCCAGCAGCTTTGGGGTCGGCACTGAAGCTTTCTTT
TRBV27,.,TRBJ1-2,.,CASSLGEFYGYTF,TGTGCCAGCAGCCTTGGGGAATTCTATGGCTACACCTTC
TRBV9,.,TRBJ2-5,.,CASSVGGDTQETQYF,TGTGCCAGCAGCGTAGGGGGGGACACCCAAGAGACCCAGTACTTC
TRBV7-9,once,TRBJ1-1,TRBD1,CASSLGQGSGAFF,TGTGCCAGCAGCTTGGGACAGGGGAGTGGGGCTTTCTTT
TRBV14,few,TRBJ1-4,TRBD1,CASSQARTGGNEKLFF,TGTGCCAGCAGCCAAGCCCGGACAGGGGGGAATGAAAAACTGTTTTTT
TRBV6-7,.,TRBJ1-1,.,CASSPPGHQNTEAFF,TGTGCCAGCAGTCCTCCGGGCCACCAGAACACTGAAGCTTTCTTT
TRBV2,.,TRBJ2-3,.,CASSEATTPHQLGGPRDTQYF,TGTGCCAGCAGTGAAGCGACAACGCCCCATCAGCTGGGGGGGCCCAGGGATACGCAGTATTTT
TRBV14,.,TRBJ2-7,.,CASSPIDGAYEQYF,TGTGCCAGCAGCCCGATAGACGGTGCCTACGAGCAGTACTTC
TRBV5-6,.,TRBJ1-2,.,CASSFDPGREGYGYTF,TGTGCCAGCAGCTTTGATCCAGGGAGGGAGGGCTATGGCTACACCTTC
TRBV19,.,TRBJ1-1,.,CASSAAMNTEAFF,TGTGCCAGTAGTGCAGCAATGAACACTGAAGCTTTCTTT
TRBV4-3,once,TRBJ1-2,.,CASSQEWSGTYGYTF,TGCGCCAGCAGCCAAGAGTGGTCAGGAACCTATGGCTACACCTTC
TRBV11-2,few,TRBJ1-2,.,CASSIYRDGYTF,TGTGCCAGCAGCATATACAGGGATGGCTACACCTTC
TRBV4-1,.,TRBJ2-1,.,CASSQALSLGVQFF,TGCGCCAGCAGCCAAGCGTTAAGTCTCGGAGTTCAGTTCTTC
TRBV27,.,TRBJ1-2,.,CASSLSQPNYGYTF,TGTGCCAGCAGTTTAAGCCAGCCTAACTATGGCTACACCTTC
TRBV2,.,TRBJ1-5,.,CASRQGWDQPQHF,TGTGCCAGCAGACAGGGTTGGGATCAGCCCCAGCATTTT
TRBV9,.,TRBJ1-4,.,CASSVGGATNEKLFF,TGTGCCAGCAGCGTAGGAGGGGCAACTAATGAAAAACTGTTTTTT
TRBV4-2,.,TRBJ1-5,.,CASSPKEDSNQPQHF,TGTGCCAGCAGCCCAAAAGAAGATAGCAATCAGCCCCAGCATTTT
TRBV28,.,TRBJ1-5,TRBD1,CASMDRAYSNQPQHF,TGTGCCAGCATGGACAGGGCCTATAGCAATCAGCCCCAGCATTTT
TRBV2,.,TRBJ2-3,TRBD2,CASTEGLANADTQYF,TGTGCCAGCACCGAGGGACTAGCGAACGCAGATACGCAGTATTTT
TRBV28,few,TRBJ1-2,TRBD1,CATTGDSGYTF,TGTGCTACAACAGGGGACTCTGGCTACACCTTC